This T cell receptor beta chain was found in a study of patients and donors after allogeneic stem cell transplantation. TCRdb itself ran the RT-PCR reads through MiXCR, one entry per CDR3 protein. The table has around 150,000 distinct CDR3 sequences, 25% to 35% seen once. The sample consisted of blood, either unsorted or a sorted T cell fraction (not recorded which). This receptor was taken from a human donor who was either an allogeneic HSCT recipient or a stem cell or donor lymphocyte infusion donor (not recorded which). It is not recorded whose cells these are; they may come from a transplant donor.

CDR3 bases: TGTGCCAGCAGCAAAGTACAGAACTATGGCTACACCTTC. Translated, it gives CASSKVQNYGYTF. This chain links TRBV21-1 with TRBJ1-2. TRBV21-1 is termed a pseudogene. The CDR3 consists of 13 residues.